The clone carrying this T cell receptor (beta chain) was observed at least ten times. TCRdb ran MiXCR on the 5' RACE reads and lists one entry per CDR3 protein. The data show roughly 140,000 distinct CDR3 sequences, about 7.7% seen once. J was trimmed by 2 bases and V by 1 base; bases with no gene match: 4. CDR1 and CDR2 (germline): DFQATT, SNEGSKA (reference sequence). CDR3 length: 17 residues. These data are taken from a study of T cells after yellow fever vaccination. This TCR came from a man aged 30-40 years who received the YFV17D yellow fever vaccine. Source: CD4+ T cells sorted from PBMCs, taken 5 days after the yellow fever booster vaccination. The chain combines TRBV20-1 with TRBJ2-2; TRBD2 matches 13 bases. The CDR3 sequence: CSARGGGLAGNTGELFF. CDR3 DNA: TGCAGTGCTAGAGGAGGGGGACTAGCGGGAAACACCGGGGAGCTGTTTTTT.